This T cell receptor (beta chain) was captured by sequencing in a study of blood T cell repertoires in COVID-19 (dated by TCRdb to the early 2020s). A note on the overall study: Samples from collaborators originated in the United States, Italy and Spain and spanned both the acute and convalescent phases of COVID-19. The sample metadata nearly always contained a de-identified subject ID, COVID-19 status, age in years and sex. The samples were drawn from two sources: the first 160 participants of the ongoing ImmuneRACE study, and 1,254 subjects contributed by 6 global collaborators. The dataset comprised deeply sampled blood TCRbeta repertoires from subjects exposed to, actively infected with, or recovered from COVID-19. The material from the prospective study consisted of cDNA or gDNA derived from T cells, B-cell-depleted T cells, or PBMCs. The repertoires were released in a freely available public database intended as a resource for research on the immune response to SARS-CoV-2. Where available, HLA class I and class II types were obtained from metadata supplied by the sample provider rather than from assay-based typing.

This clone was counted once. The antigen this receptor binds is unknown. No much larger clone exists at a distance of one base, and base qualities are not known. Whole blood was collected in K2EDTA tubes by collaborating institutions according to the institutions' own protocols. Collaborator samples were shipped for TCRbeta analysis as frozen whole blood, isolated PBMCs, or DNA extracted from either sample type. TCRbeta CDR3 regions were amplified from genomic DNA by means of the immunoSEQ Assay, a bias-controlled multiplex PCR. The study's processing was this. Within the assay, amplification of reference gene primers was used to estimate how many nucleated cells each sample contained. Sequence reads were collapsed and filtered to measure the absolute abundance of every unique TCRbeta CDR3 rearrangement. Productive Simpson clonality was computed per sample as the square root of Simpson's diversity index over productive rearrangements. TCRdb took over this immuneACCESS table, retaining in-frame rearrangements with V and J assigned. Such tables are incomplete; in checked studies, under half of the missing clones stem from an unresolved V gene, and the remainder is unexplained. V and J calls and clone size are given by that table; D and trimming were obtained from the DNA. The sample table lists 90,000 to 120,000 clones, about 91% of them with a count of one. Approximately 6% of the sample is taken by the ten largest.

The paper as a whole reports these results and caveats: How much clinical and demographic metadata was included differed by source and by participant, and the metadata was provided uncurated.

V loses 6 bases of germline sequence and J loses 6 bases, and the interval between the two ends is 9 bases. Taken from cysteine to phenylalanine, the CDR3 has 12 residues. Here the CDR3 DNA is all that survives: 36 bases in frame from base 1. Looking up the germline V gene yields CDR1 SGHVS and CDR2 FNYEAQ. This clonotype was obtained from a human donor in a cohort sampled during active COVID-19. Sequenced: peripheral blood. The chain is made from TRBV7-6 and TRBJ2-1; 5 matching bases give a weak D call of TRBD1. The DNA is as follows: TGTGCCAGCAGATCCCAGGGCAATGAGCAGTTCTTC. It encodes CASRSQGNEQFF.